Presented here are 11 T cell receptor beta chains from one specimen sequenced in a study of blood T cell repertoires in COVID-19. Sequenced by immunoSEQ multiplex PCR; TCRdb stores in-frame clones only, minus some. The sample carries about 250,000 clones, 80% to 90% recorded once. The sequenced material came from PBMCs or T cells enriched from blood (not recorded which). The receptors come from a woman aged 25 to 39 who had recovered from COVID-19.

In its sample, this clone was seen a few times. The rearrangement joins TRBV3-1 (or the pseudogene TRBV3-2) to TRBJ2-1; 7 positions match TRBD2. V lost 4 bases, J lost 4 bases, and 10 bases stayed unmatched. Germline lookup yields CDR1 LGHDT and CDR2 YNNKEL (reference sequence). The CDR3 runs 16 residues. The CDR3 DNA reads as TGTGCCAGCAGCCTACGCAGCGGGGCCACTTACAATGAGCAGTTCTTC. Translation: CASSLRSGATYNEQFF.

This chain connects TRBV6-5 to TRBJ2-7; possible D gene TRBD1, 6 bases. V was trimmed by 3 bases and J by 4 bases, leaving 13 bases between them. Germline V gene sequence: CDR1 MNHEY, CDR2 SVGAGI. The CDR3 runs to 14 residues. For the CDR3, the DNA is TGTGCCAGCAGTTATTCAGGACAGACTTACGAGCAGTACTTC. Translated, it gives CASSYSGQTYEQYF.

The chain employs TRBV4-2 and TRBJ2-7, with TRBD1 matching over 7 bases. The V gene end was trimmed by 4 bases and the J gene end by 2 bases; junction bases not matched to a gene: 11. The CDR3 spans 16 residues. The germline gives CDR1 LGHNA, CDR2 YNFKEQ. CDR3 bases: TGTGCCAGCAGCCCAGGCCGGCACAGGGGTACCTACGAGCAGTACTTC. Protein product: CASSPGRHRGTYEQYF.

The chain uses TRBV7-6 and TRBJ1-2; TRBD1 matches at 10 bases. Germline assignment: CDR1 SGHVS and CDR2 FNYEAQ. The CDR3 loop spans 13 amino acids. V shed 5 bases and J 8 bases; nucleotides not matched to a gene: 5. The CDR3 protein is CASSQGQGTGYTF. The CDR3 DNA reads TGTGCCAGCAGCCAGGGACAGGGGACCGGCTACACCTTC.

This clone came up once. DNA for the CDR3: TGTGCCAGCAGCGGCCAGAGGTCGGACAGAGCCTACGAGCAGTACTTC. Amino acids: CASSGQRSDRAYEQYF. The J gene is TRBJ2-7, the V gene TRBV11-2; D is possibly TRBD1 (6 bases). This CDR3 spans 16 amino acids. The germline V gene encodes CDR1 SGHAT and CDR2 FQNNGV. V shed 5 bases and J shed 2 bases, with 19 bases lying between them.

The chain links TRBV5-6 to TRBJ2-2, with D perhaps TRBD2 (6 bases). The germline V gene encodes CDR1 SGHDT and CDR2 YYEEEE. The CDR3 length is 16 residues. V was pared by 0 bases and J by 4 bases, with 13 bases between. CDR3 in amino acids: CASSLGRDWGTGELFF. CDR3 sequence (DNA): TGTGCCAGCAGCTTGGGGAGGGACTGGGGCACCGGGGAGCTGTTTTTT. The whole variable domain, filled in from reference TRBV5-6 and TRBJ2-2, reads DAGVTQSPTHLIKTRGQQVTLRCSPKSGHDTVSWYQQALGQGPQFIFQYYEEEERQRGNFPDRFSGHQFPNYSSELNVNALLLGDSALYLCASSLGRDWGTGELFFGEGSRLTVL.

The J gene is TRBJ2-5, the V gene TRBV6-2 or TRBV6-3, with D hard to call. Trimming cost V 2 bases and J 5 bases, with 3 bases left between them. Germline V gene lookup returns CDR1 MNHEY and CDR2 SVGEGT. This CDR3 is built from 11 residues. The CDR3 nucleotides are TGTGCCAGCAGTTACCGGGAGACCCAGTACTTC. Its translation is CASSYRETQYF.

The chain uses TRBV5-1 and TRBJ1-6; 9 bases map to TRBD1. Germline CDR1 reads SGHRS; CDR2 reads YFSETQ. V lost 4 bases, J lost 7 bases, and 18 bases stayed unmatched. The CDR3 sequence is 19 residues long. CDR3 coding DNA: TGCGCCAGCAGCCTCTCTTCCCCGGGACAGGGAATGAGGAATTCACCCCTCCACTTT. It is translated as CASSLSSPGQGMRNSPLHF.

In its sample, this clone was seen once. J is TRBJ2-5 and V is TRBV6-4; 8 bases line up with TRBD1. Per the germline V gene, CDR1 is MRHNA and CDR2 is SNTAGT. Losses at the gene ends were 6 bases for V and 1 base for J; bases not matched to a gene: 4. The CDR3 is 14 residues long. In nucleotides, the CDR3 is TGTGCCAGCAGGCCCGGACAGGGCCAAGAGACCCAGTACTTC. Protein sequence: CASRPGQGQETQYF.

The table lists this clone with a few counts. V and J are TRBV5-1 and TRBJ2-1; D gene unclear. Germline CDR1 reads SGHRS; CDR2 reads YFSETQ. The V end was cut by 0 bases, the J end by 4 bases, with 5 bases between. The CDR3 has 13 amino acids. The DNA for the CDR3 is TGCGCCAGCAGCTTGGACTTATACAATGAGCAGTTCTTC. Translated, it gives CASSLDLYNEQFF.

This clone was seen a single time. The chain is built from TRBV30 and TRBJ2-3, with TRBD2 identical over 12 bases. The ends lost 2 bases at V and 4 bases at J; junction bases unmatched: 1. The length of the CDR3 is 14 residues. Germline V lookup: CDR1 GTSNPN, CDR2 SVGIG (reference sequence). The CDR3 region is CAWSRLAGADTQYF. CDR3 nucleotides: TGTGCCTGGAGTAGACTAGCGGGAGCAGATACGCAGTATTTT.